This TCR beta chain comes out of a study of regulatory T cells in long-lasting Graves disease. Arm-PCR of CDR3 regions and iRepertoire HTBI primers were used to build TCR beta libraries. MiXCR was run by TCRdb on the multiplex PCR reads, yielding one entry per CDR3 protein. Of some 500,000 distinct CDR3 sequences detected, about 15% appear once; the ten largest clones hold roughly 25%. As to time point: newly diagnosed GD, antithyroid drugs for less than 3 months. PBMC-extracted RNA yielded the TCR library. Germline V lookup: CDR1 SNHLY, CDR2 FYNNEI. The CDR3 contains 17 residues. The germline V and J ends were trimmed by 9 bases and 4 bases, with 25 bases remaining between them. These data are also associated with another study on T cells in Graves' hyperthyroidism and ophthalmopathy.

The starting material was peripheral blood mononuclear cells (PBMCs), obtained at new diagnosis, from a patient treated with antithyroid drugs. The receptor was derived from a woman aged 40 to 65 with Graves disease. This chain joins TRBV2 and TRBJ2-4; D is possibly TRBD1 or TRBD2 (5 bases each). CDR3: CASSFSRDPHPKNIQYF. CDR3 DNA sequence: TGTGCCAGTTCCTTCTCCAGGGACCCCCACCCAAAAAACATTCAGTACTTC.